This TCR beta chain was captured in a study of CD8+CD57+ T cells in acquired aplastic anemia. On this clonotype: What it binds is unknown.

CD8+CD57+ cell expansion had been shown by flow cytometry in patients chosen for sequencing. Genomic DNA constituted the template upon which TCR beta VDJ and CDR3 profiling was performed. TCRdb processed the reads anew with MiXCR; each CDR3 protein has one entry. The sample holds 150,000 to 180,000 distinct CDR3 sequences, approximately 52% seen once. Overall study results and limits: Patients and controls shared twenty-nine CD8+ CDR3 sequences.

Sequenced input: sorted CD4+, CD8+, or CD8+CD57+ T cells (not recorded which) from PBMCs. The sequence came from a human donor with aplastic anemia.

The DNA for the CDR3 is TGCGCCAGCAGCGACCGGGGGGCTAGCACAGATACGCAGTATTTT. It is translated as CASSDRGASTDTQYF. The J gene is TRBJ2-3, the V gene TRBV4-1; D is possibly TRBD2 (7 bases). This CDR3 contains 15 residues. V lost 5 bases and J lost 0, with 12 bases in between. CDR1 and CDR2 (germline): MGHRA, YSYEKL.